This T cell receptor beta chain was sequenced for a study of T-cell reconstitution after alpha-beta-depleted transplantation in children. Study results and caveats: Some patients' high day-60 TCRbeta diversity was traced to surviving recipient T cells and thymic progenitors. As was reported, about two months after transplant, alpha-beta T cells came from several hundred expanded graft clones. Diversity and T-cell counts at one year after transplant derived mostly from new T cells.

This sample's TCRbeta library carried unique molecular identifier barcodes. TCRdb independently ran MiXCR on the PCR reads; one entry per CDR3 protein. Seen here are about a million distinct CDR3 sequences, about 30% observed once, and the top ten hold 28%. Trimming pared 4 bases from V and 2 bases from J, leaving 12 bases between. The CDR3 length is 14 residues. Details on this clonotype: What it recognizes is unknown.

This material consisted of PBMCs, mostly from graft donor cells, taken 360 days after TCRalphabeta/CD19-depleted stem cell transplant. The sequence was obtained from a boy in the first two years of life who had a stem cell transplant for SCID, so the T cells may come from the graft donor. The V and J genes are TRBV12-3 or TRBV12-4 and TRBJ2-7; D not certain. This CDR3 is CASSSDGSPYEQYF. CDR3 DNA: TGTGCCAGCAGTTCAGACGGATCCCCCTACGAGCAGTACTTC.